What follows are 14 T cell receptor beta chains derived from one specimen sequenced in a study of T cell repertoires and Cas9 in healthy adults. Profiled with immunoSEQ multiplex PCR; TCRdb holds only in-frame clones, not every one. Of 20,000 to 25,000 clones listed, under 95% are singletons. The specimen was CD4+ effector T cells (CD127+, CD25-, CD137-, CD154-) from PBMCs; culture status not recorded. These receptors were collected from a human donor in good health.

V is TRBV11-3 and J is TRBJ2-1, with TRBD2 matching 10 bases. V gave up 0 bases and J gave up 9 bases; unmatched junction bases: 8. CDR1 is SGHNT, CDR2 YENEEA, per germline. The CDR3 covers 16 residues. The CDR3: CASSLEASGGSSEQFF. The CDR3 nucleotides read TGTGCCAGCAGCTTAGAGGCTAGCGGGGGTTCGAGTGAGCAGTTCTTC.

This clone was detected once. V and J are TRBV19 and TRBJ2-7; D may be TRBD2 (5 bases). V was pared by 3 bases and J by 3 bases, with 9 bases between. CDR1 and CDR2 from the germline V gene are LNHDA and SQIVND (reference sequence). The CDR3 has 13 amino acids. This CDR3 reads CASSIPGNYEQYF. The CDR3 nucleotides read TGTGCCAGTAGTATCCCCGGGAACTACGAGCAGTACTTC.

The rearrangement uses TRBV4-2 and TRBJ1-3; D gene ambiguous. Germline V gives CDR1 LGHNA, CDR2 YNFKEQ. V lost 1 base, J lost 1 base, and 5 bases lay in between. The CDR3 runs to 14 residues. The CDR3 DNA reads TGTGCCAGCAGCCAAGGGCGATCTGGAAACACCATATATTTT. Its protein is CASSQGRSGNTIYF.

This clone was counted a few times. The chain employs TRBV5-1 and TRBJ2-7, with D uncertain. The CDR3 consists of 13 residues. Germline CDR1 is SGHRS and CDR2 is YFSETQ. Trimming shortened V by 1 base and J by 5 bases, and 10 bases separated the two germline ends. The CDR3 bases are TGCGCCAGCAGCTTGAGGAGCCGGGACGAGCAGTACTTC. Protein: CASSLRSRDEQYF.

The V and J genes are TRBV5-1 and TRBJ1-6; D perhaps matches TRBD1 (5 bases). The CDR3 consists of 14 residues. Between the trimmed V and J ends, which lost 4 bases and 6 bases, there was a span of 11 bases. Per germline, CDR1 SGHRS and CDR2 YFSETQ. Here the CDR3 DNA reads TGCGCCAGCAGCGCCCAGGGAAGTAATTCACCCCTCCACTTT. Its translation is CASSAQGSNSPLHF.

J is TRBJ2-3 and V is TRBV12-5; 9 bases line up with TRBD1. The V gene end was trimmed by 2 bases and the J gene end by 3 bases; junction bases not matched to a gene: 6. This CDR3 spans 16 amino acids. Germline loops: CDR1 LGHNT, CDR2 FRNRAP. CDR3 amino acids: CASGLSLDRGTDTQYF. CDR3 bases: TGTGCTAGTGGTTTGTCCCTGGACAGGGGAACAGATACGCAGTATTTT.

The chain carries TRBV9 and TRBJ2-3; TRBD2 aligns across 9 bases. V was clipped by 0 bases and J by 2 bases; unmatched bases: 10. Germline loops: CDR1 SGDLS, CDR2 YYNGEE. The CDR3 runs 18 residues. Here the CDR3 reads CASSVGFLAGWATDTQYF. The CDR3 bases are TGTGCCAGCAGCGTAGGCTTCCTAGCGGGATGGGCCACAGATACGCAGTATTTT.

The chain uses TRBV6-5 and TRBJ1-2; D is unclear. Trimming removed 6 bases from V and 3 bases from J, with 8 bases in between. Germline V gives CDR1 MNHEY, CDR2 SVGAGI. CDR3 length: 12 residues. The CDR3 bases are TGTGCCAGCAGACGGACTGACTATGGCTACACCTTC. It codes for CASRRTDYGYTF.

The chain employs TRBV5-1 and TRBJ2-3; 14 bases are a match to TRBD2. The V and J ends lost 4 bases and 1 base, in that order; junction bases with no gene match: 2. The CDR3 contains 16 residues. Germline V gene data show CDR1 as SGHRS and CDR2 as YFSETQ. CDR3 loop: CASSRGLAGGTDTQYF. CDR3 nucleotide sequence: TGCGCCAGCAGCCGGGGACTAGCGGGGGGCACAGATACGCAGTATTTT.

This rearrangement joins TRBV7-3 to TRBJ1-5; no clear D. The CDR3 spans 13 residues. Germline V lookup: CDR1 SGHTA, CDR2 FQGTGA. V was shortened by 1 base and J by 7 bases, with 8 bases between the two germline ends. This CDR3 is CASSLKVGQPQHF. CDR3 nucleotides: TGTGCCAGCAGCTTAAAGGTGGGGCAGCCCCAGCATTTT.

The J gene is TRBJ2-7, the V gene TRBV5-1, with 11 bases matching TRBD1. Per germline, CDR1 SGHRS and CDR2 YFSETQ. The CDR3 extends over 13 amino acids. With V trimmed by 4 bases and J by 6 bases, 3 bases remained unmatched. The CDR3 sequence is CASSPGTGGEQYF. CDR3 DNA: TGCGCCAGCAGCCCAGGGACAGGGGGCGAGCAGTACTTC.

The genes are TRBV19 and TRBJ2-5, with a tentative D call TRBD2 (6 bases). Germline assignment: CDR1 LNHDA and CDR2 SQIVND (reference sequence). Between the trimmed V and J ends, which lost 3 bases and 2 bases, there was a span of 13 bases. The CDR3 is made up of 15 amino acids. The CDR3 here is CASSIGGTTQETQYF. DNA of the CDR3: TGTGCCAGTAGTATCGGGGGTACTACACAAGAGACCCAGTACTTC. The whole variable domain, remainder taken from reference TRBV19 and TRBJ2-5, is DGGITQSPKYLFRKEGQNVTLSCEQNLNHDAMYWYRQDPGQGLRLIYYSQIVNDFQKGDIAEGYSVSREKKESFPLTVTSAQKNPTAFYLCASSIGGTTQETQYFGPGTRLLVL.

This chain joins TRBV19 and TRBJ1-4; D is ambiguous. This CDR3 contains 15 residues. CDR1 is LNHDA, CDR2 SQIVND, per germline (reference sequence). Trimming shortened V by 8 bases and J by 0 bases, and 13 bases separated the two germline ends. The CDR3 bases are TGTGCCAGTTGTGGAACCGACGCAACTAATGAAAAACTGTTTTTT. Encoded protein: CASCGTDATNEKLFF.

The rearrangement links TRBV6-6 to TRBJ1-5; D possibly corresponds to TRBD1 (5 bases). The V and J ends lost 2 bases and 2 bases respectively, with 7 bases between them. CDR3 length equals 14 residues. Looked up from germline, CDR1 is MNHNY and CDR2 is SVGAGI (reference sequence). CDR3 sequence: CASSYQGGNQPQHF. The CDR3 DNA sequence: TGTGCCAGCAGTTACCAAGGGGGCAATCAGCCCCAGCATTTT.